A single sample is the source of the 26 T cell receptor beta chains below, sequenced in a study of shared clonotypes between healthy human individuals. Assay: immunoSEQ multiplex PCR; the TCRdb copy retains only in-frame clones and omits some. The data show some 1.5 million clones, more than 95% seen once. The sequencing sample was made of naive CD4+ T cells sorted from blood. The subset here: CD45RA+ positively selected. These receptors were obtained from a young man in good health.

This clone was found once. Distinct nucleotide sequences in the sample also encode this CDR3. The rearrangement uses TRBV6-1 and TRBJ2-7; unclear D gene. The V gene lost 4 bases and the J gene lost 2 bases, with 9 bases spanning the gap. The CDR3 consists of 13 residues. From germline, CDR1 is MNHNS and CDR2 SASEGT. CDR3 DNA: TGTGCCAGCAGTGGAGGCAGAACCTACGAGCAGTACTTC. The encoded protein is CASSGGRTYEQYF.

The V gene is TRBV12-2, the J gene TRBJ2-7; the table gives TRBD2 as D, unverified against the DNA. TRBV12-2 is listed as a pseudogene. The CDR3 contains 16 residues. CDR3 in amino acids: CASRLAGWPIGYEQYF. CDR3 coding DNA: TGTGCAAGTCGCTTAGCCGGGTGGCCTATTGGGTACGAGCAGTACTTC.

This chain joins TRBV5-1 and TRBJ2-3, with 7 nucleotides matching TRBD2. From germline, CDR1 is SGHRS and CDR2 YFSETQ. The J segment lost 4 bases and the V segment lost 3 bases, leaving 5 bases of the junction unmatched. The CDR3 runs to 14 residues. CDR3 sequence: CASSSLREADTQYF. The DNA for the CDR3 is TGCGCCAGCAGCTCACTCCGGGAGGCAGATACGCAGTATTTT.

The V call is TRBV5-1, the J call TRBJ2-7, with 11 bases lining up with TRBD2. With 4 bases clipped from V and 1 base from J, the junction kept 13 bases outside the gene matches. The CDR3 loop spans 18 amino acids. Per germline, CDR1 SGHRS and CDR2 YFSETQ. In DNA form, the CDR3 reads TGCGCCAGCAGCGGGTGGACTAGCGGGCCGTCAACGTCCTACGAGCAGTACTTC. As protein: CASSGWTSGPSTSYEQYF. The whole variable domain, remainder taken from reference TRBV5-1 and TRBJ2-7, is KAGVTQTPRYLIKTRGQQVTLSCSPISGHRSVSWYQQTPGQGLQFLFEYFSETQRNKGNFPGRFSGRQFSNSRSEMNVSTLELGDSALYLCASSGWTSGPSTSYEQYFGPGTRLTVT.

The chain combines TRBV5-6 with TRBJ2-1; TRBD2 is a possible D gene (6 bases). The CDR3 loop spans 14 amino acids. With 4 bases removed from V and 6 bases from J, the gap between germline ends came to 14 bases. In germline, CDR1 is SGHDT, CDR2 YYEEEE. The CDR3 spells CASSPELASNEQFF. The CDR3 nucleotides read TGTGCCAGCAGCCCGGAACTAGCCTCCAATGAGCAGTTCTTC. Filled out from reference TRBV5-6 and TRBJ2-1, the complete variable domain reads DAGVTQSPTHLIKTRGQQVTLRCSPKSGHDTVSWYQQALGQGPQFIFQYYEEEERQRGNFPDRFSGHQFPNYSSELNVNALLLGDSALYLCASSPELASNEQFFGPGTRLTVL.

The J gene is TRBJ2-4, the V gene TRBV5-1; D is unresolved. CDR1 is SGHRS, CDR2 YFSETQ, per germline. This CDR3 contains 11 residues. V was pared by 3 bases and J by 8 bases, with 6 bases between. The CDR3 region has the DNA TGCGCCAGCAGCTACGGTTACATTCAGTACTTC. Amino acid sequence: CASSYGYIQYF.

This rearrangement joins TRBV6-1 to TRBJ1-2; 8 positions agree with TRBD1. Germline V gene lookup returns CDR1 MNHNS and CDR2 SASEGT. The CDR3 is 14 residues long. The trim removed 0 bases at V and 8 bases at J, leaving 5 bases unmatched. CDR3 residues: CASSEAGTGGGYTF. Written as DNA, the CDR3 is TGTGCCAGCAGTGAAGCAGGGACAGGCGGCGGCTACACCTTC.

Notes on this clone: Distinct nucleotide sequences in the sample also encode this CDR3. The chain employs TRBV18 and TRBJ1-3; no definite D call. The V gene's germline CDR1 is KGHSH and CDR2 LQKENI. The CDR3 totals 14 residues. Trimming stripped 3 bases from V and 1 base from J, with 7 bases between. The CDR3 nucleotides are TGTGCCAGCTCACCGCAAGGATCTGGAAACACCATATATTTT. Translation: CASSPQGSGNTIYF.

The rearrangement links TRBV6-5 to TRBJ2-1; D might be TRBD1 (5 bases). Germline V gene sequence: CDR1 MNHEY, CDR2 SVGAGI. The CDR3 has 16 amino acids. The V gene lost 4 bases and the J gene lost 4 bases, with 17 bases spanning the gap. CDR3 DNA: TGTGCCAGCAGTTCCCCAGGGCTTTTGGGATACAATGAGCAGTTCTTC. Its protein product is CASSSPGLLGYNEQFF.

The V and J genes are TRBV5-6 and TRBJ2-7; D is perhaps TRBD1 (6 bases). V was cut by 0 bases and J by 2 bases, with 9 bases left in between. Looked up from germline, CDR1 is SGHDT and CDR2 is YYEEEE. This CDR3 comprises 14 residues. Here the CDR3 reads CASSLDRATYEQYF. CDR3 DNA: TGTGCCAGCAGCTTGGACAGGGCCACCTACGAGCAGTACTTC.

This rearrangement joins TRBV18 to TRBJ1-3, with D perhaps matching TRBD1 (5 bases). Germline values: CDR1 KGHSH, CDR2 LQKENI. This CDR3 is built from 17 residues. V lost 4 bases to trimming and J lost 0 bases, with 16 bases between them. CDR3: CASSLEQAGISGNTIYF. CDR3 DNA: TGTGCCAGCTCACTCGAGCAGGCAGGGATCTCTGGAAACACCATATATTTT. The full variable domain, with the rest looked up from reference TRBV18 and TRBJ1-3, is NAGVMQNPRHLVRRRGQEARLRCSPMKGHSHVYWYRQLPEEGLKFMVYLQKENIIDESGMPKERFSAEFPKEGPSILRIQQVVRGDSAAYFCASSLEQAGISGNTIYFGEGSWLTVV.

CDR3 in DNA: TGTGCCAGCAGCCAAGAGGGGCAGATCTATGGCTACACCTTC. This encodes CASSQEGQIYGYTF. This chain connects TRBV4-2 to TRBJ1-2, with D perhaps TRBD1 (5 bases). The CDR3 contains 14 residues. V lost 0 bases, J lost 4 bases, and 9 bases lay in between. Germline CDR1 LGHNA, CDR2 YNFKEQ.

The chain recombines TRBV10-3 with TRBJ2-3; D is possibly TRBD1 (6 bases). The CDR3 has 15 amino acids. V was shortened by 3 bases and J by 1 base, with 11 bases between the two germline ends. Germline loops: CDR1 ENHRY, CDR2 SYGVKD. The CDR3 is CAISDVAGGTDTQYF. The CDR3 DNA sequence: TGTGCCATCAGTGACGTGGCAGGGGGCACAGATACGCAGTATTTT.

This clone was recorded only once. The gene calls are TRBV27 and TRBJ2-7; the match to TRBD1 covers 8 bases. Per germline, CDR1 MNHEY and CDR2 SMNVEV (reference sequence). The CDR3 runs 14 residues. V lost 4 bases to trimming and J lost 3 bases; unmatched junction nucleotides: 5. The CDR3, as DNA: TGTGCCAGCAGTTCATACAGGGGGAACTACGAGCAGTACTTC. It encodes CASSSYRGNYEQYF.

The chain couples TRBV4-2 to TRBJ2-7; 8 bases line up with TRBD2. Germline CDR1 and CDR2: LGHNA and YNFKEQ. The V and J ends lost 4 bases and 1 base, in that order; junction bases with no gene match: 3. The CDR3 runs to 14 residues. The CDR3 nucleotides are TGTGCCAGCAGCCCCGGGACTAGTTCCTACGAGCAGTACTTC. Protein sequence: CASSPGTSSYEQYF.

The J gene is TRBJ2-5, the V gene TRBV7-9; 8 bases line up with TRBD1. This CDR3 comprises 16 residues. V lost 5 bases, J lost 4 bases, and 12 bases stayed unmatched. Per the germline V gene, CDR1 is SEHNR and CDR2 is FQNEAQ (reference sequence). The CDR3 nucleotides read TGTGCCAGCAGCGTCGGACAGGGTGGTATGGGAGAGACCCAGTACTTC. As protein: CASSVGQGGMGETQYF.

A single count supports this clone. This chain uses TRBV11-3 with TRBJ2-2; 8 positions agree with TRBD1. Trimming took 4 bases from V and 6 from J; bases not matched to a gene: 7. Germline values: CDR1 SGHNT, CDR2 YENEEA. There are 15 residues in the CDR3. CDR3 in amino acids: CASSSDRESPGELFF. CDR3 bases: TGTGCCAGCAGCTCGGACAGGGAGTCACCCGGGGAGCTGTTTTTT.

The rearrangement links TRBV19 to TRBJ2-5, with D possibly TRBD1 on 6 matching bases. The germline V gene has CDR1 LNHDA and CDR2 SQIVND (reference sequence). Trimming removed 4 bases from V and 5 bases from J, with 11 bases in between. The CDR3 extends over 13 amino acids. The CDR3 DNA follows: TGTGCCAGTAGTACTTTCAGGGGTGAGACCCAGTACTTC. Amino acid sequence: CASSTFRGETQYF.

The J gene is TRBJ2-7, the V gene TRBV10-3; 7 bases map to TRBD1. The germline gives CDR1 ENHRY, CDR2 SYGVKD. CDR3 length: 14 residues. The trim removed 6 bases at V and 1 base at J, leaving 6 bases unmatched. CDR3 bases: TGTGCCATCAGCACAGGGGCCTATTCCTACGAGCAGTACTTC. Protein: CAISTGAYSYEQYF.

The rearrangement links TRBV7-9 to TRBJ2-3; 10 bases map to TRBD1. This CDR3 spans 17 amino acids. V gave up 1 base and J gave up 1 base; unmatched junction bases: 5. Germline CDR1 and CDR2: SEHNR and FQNEAQ (reference sequence). The CDR3 protein is CASSLEPGTGGTDTQYF. The CDR3 nucleotides are TGTGCCAGCAGCTTAGAACCCGGGACAGGGGGCACAGATACGCAGTATTTT.

The chain carries TRBV27 and TRBJ2-2, with 7 bases lining up with TRBD2. The CDR3 covers 18 residues. The trim removed 0 bases at V and 5 bases at J, leaving 12 bases unmatched. CDR1 is MNHEY and CDR2 is SMNVEV in the germline V gene (reference sequence). The DNA for the CDR3 is TGTGCCAGCAGTTTATCGCGCCTCGCCAGCGGGAATACCGGGGAGCTGTTTTTT. This gives the protein CASSLSRLASGNTGELFF.

This sequence joins TRBV6-5 and TRBJ1-2; D is uncertain. The V end lost 5 bases, the J end lost 0 bases, and 4 bases lay between the germline ends. The CDR3 is 12 residues long. The V gene's germline CDR1 is MNHEY and CDR2 SVGAGI. This chain's CDR3 is CASSQSNYGYTF. The CDR3 region has the DNA TGTGCCAGCAGTCAGTCTAACTATGGCTACACCTTC.

The rearrangement joins TRBV7-2 to TRBJ2-1, with D uncertain. Germline V gives CDR1 SGHTA, CDR2 FQGNSA. The CDR3 length is 13 residues. The ends were cut back, 4 bases at V and 3 bases at J, with 7 bases in the middle. The chain's CDR3 is CASSSQGYNEQFF. CDR3 nucleotides: TGTGCCAGCAGCTCACAAGGCTACAATGAGCAGTTCTTC.

The J gene is TRBJ2-7, the V gene TRBV9, with D perhaps assigned TRBD1 or TRBD2 (5 bases each). The CDR3 consists of 16 residues. Trimming removed 0 bases at V and 0 bases at J, with 13 bases between. Germline V lookup: CDR1 SGDLS, CDR2 YYNGEE. The CDR3 region is CASSVDLGATSYEQYF. The DNA of the CDR3 is TGTGCCAGCAGCGTAGATCTCGGGGCGACCTCCTACGAGCAGTACTTC.

The V and J genes are TRBV27 and TRBJ2-2, with TRBD1 matching 10 bases. CDR1 and CDR2 (germline): MNHEY, SMNVEV (reference sequence). V dropped 3 bases and J dropped 0; count of bases not matched to a gene: 7. The CDR3 contains 18 residues. CDR3 loop: CASSFRDRGLANTGELFF. The CDR3 nucleotides read TGTGCCAGCAGTTTCCGGGACAGGGGTCTCGCGAACACCGGGGAGCTGTTTTTT.

The chain recombines TRBV18 with TRBJ1-5; D gene uncertain. From germline, CDR1 is KGHSH and CDR2 LQKENI. Deletions cut 6 bases from V and 2 bases from J, with 14 bases between. The CDR3 runs 15 residues. Here the CDR3 reads CASSSGSLGNQPQHF. In DNA, the CDR3 is TGTGCCAGCTCTTCCGGGTCCCTGGGCAATCAGCCCCAGCATTTT. The whole variable domain, filled in from reference TRBV18 and TRBJ1-5, reads NAGVMQNPRHLVRRRGQEARLRCSPMKGHSHVYWYRQLPEEGLKFMVYLQKENIIDESGMPKERFSAEFPKEGPSILRIQQVVRGDSAAYFCASSSGSLGNQPQHFGDGTRLSIL.